Following are 20 T cell receptor beta chains from one sample sequenced in a study of shared clonotypes between healthy human individuals. The repertoire was sequenced with immunoSEQ multiplex PCR; TCRdb's copy has only in-frame clones and lacks some. The table has 1.5 million to 1.9 million clones, 95% to 99% seen once; the top ten hold less than 0.55%. The sequencing sample was made of naive CD4+ T cells sorted from blood. Indicated subset: CD45RA+ positively selected. All receptors come from a man aged 25 to 45 in good health.

This clone occurred once. The same CDR3 can be traced to other DNA sequences in this sample. The V call is TRBV5-1, the J call TRBJ2-3; 12 bases align to TRBD2. The ends lost 5 bases at V and 1 base at J; junction bases unmatched: 2. The CDR3 contains 15 residues. The germline V gene has CDR1 SGHRS and CDR2 YFSETQ. The CDR3: CASSRLAGGTDTQYF. The CDR3 DNA reads TGCGCCAGCAGTCGACTAGCGGGGGGCACAGATACGCAGTATTTT.

The chain uses TRBV18 and TRBJ2-3; 8 bases agree with TRBD1. The CDR3 contains 15 residues. Germline V CDR1 and CDR2: KGHSH, LQKENI. V was clipped by 4 bases and J by 4 bases; unmatched bases: 7. CDR3 in amino acids: CASSLGQGRADTQYF. DNA for the CDR3: TGTGCCAGCTCACTCGGACAGGGTAGGGCAGATACGCAGTATTTT.

The V gene is TRBV28, the J gene TRBJ2-3, with 15 bases matching TRBD2. The CDR3 has 19 residues. V dropped 5 bases and J dropped 1; count of bases not matched to a gene: 10. CDR1 is MDHEN and CDR2 is SYDVKM in the germline V gene. CDR3 bases: TGTGCCAGCAGTGGGGGACTAGCGGGAGGCAGTGGGGGCACAGATACGCAGTATTTT. Amino acids: CASSGGLAGGSGGTDTQYF.

V usage is TRBV7-2 and J usage is TRBJ2-2, with 8 bases fitting TRBD1. Looked up from germline, CDR1 is SGHTA and CDR2 is FQGNSA. This CDR3 is 16 amino acids long. The V and J ends lost 4 bases and 1 base, in that order; junction bases with no gene match: 5. CDR3 nucleotide sequence: TGTGCCAGCAGCTGGACAGGGTTTGTGAACACCGGGGAGCTGTTTTTT. It encodes CASSWTGFVNTGELFF. Drawing the rest from reference TRBV7-2 and TRBJ2-2, the complete variable domain is GAGVSQSPSNKVTEKGKDVELRCDPISGHTALYWYRQSLGQGLEFLIYFQGNSAPDKSGLPSDRFSAERTGGSVSTLTIQRTQQEDSAVYLCASSWTGFVNTGELFFGEGSRLTVL.

The gene calls are TRBV7-2 and TRBJ2-2; TRBD2 agrees at 9 bases. V was clipped by 4 bases and J by 7 bases; unmatched bases: 7. Germline CDR1 SGHTA, CDR2 FQGNSA. This CDR3 comprises 15 residues. The CDR3 bases are TGTGCCAGCAGCTGGACTAGCGCCGCATACGGGGAGCTGTTTTTT. Amino acid sequence: CASSWTSAAYGELFF. Full variable domain (outside the CDR3, taken from reference TRBV7-2 and TRBJ2-2): GAGVSQSPSNKVTEKGKDVELRCDPISGHTALYWYRQSLGQGLEFLIYFQGNSAPDKSGLPSDRFSAERTGGSVSTLTIQRTQQEDSAVYLCASSWTSAAYGELFFGEGSRLTVL.

The genes are TRBV7-8 and TRBJ1-2; no reliable D call. V gave up 1 base and J gave up 1 base, with 19 bases separating them. Looked up from germline, CDR1 is SGHVS and CDR2 is FQNEAQ. The CDR3 runs 18 residues. Here the CDR3 reads CASSLGQVNFLFNYGYTF. CDR3 DNA sequence: TGTGCCAGCAGCTTAGGCCAGGTTAACTTTCTTTTTAACTATGGCTACACCTTC.

The chain uses TRBV7-2 and TRBJ2-1, with 8 positions matching TRBD1. Germline CDR1 reads SGHTA; CDR2 reads FQGNSA. The V segment lost 2 bases and the J segment 6 bases; nucleotides outside the gene matches: 6. The CDR3 extends over 15 amino acids. CDR3 bases: TGTGCCAGCAGCTTACTCCAGGGGGCGTTCAATGAGCAGTTCTTC. Its translation is CASSLLQGAFNEQFF.

The genes are TRBV15 and TRBJ2-6; D might be TRBD1 or TRBD2, each matching 6 bases. Germline V lookup: CDR1 LNHNV, CDR2 YYDKDF (reference sequence). V was trimmed by 0 bases and J by 4 bases, leaving 10 bases between them. This CDR3 has 16 residues. The CDR3 bases are TGTGCCACCAGCAGAGAAGGGGGGACCGGGGCCAACGTCCTGACTTTC. The encoded protein is CATSREGGTGANVLTF.

This sequence joins TRBV5-1 and TRBJ2-5; no firm D call. The V and J ends lost 4 bases and 0 bases respectively, with 16 bases between them. Germline V gene lookup returns CDR1 SGHRS and CDR2 YFSETQ. The CDR3 runs 16 residues. For the CDR3, the DNA is TGCGCCAGCAGCCCGAAGAGGACCTTTAACCAAGAGACCCAGTACTTC. Translated, it gives CASSPKRTFNQETQYF.

The rearrangement uses TRBV19 and TRBJ2-3; D is tentatively TRBD1 or TRBD2 (5 bases each). V gave up 6 bases and J gave up 4 bases, with 17 bases separating them. The CDR3 has 15 residues. Germline CDR1 LNHDA, CDR2 SQIVND (reference sequence). This CDR3 reads CASRTPGTAPDTQYF. CDR3 coding DNA: TGTGCCAGTAGAACACCTGGGACCGCCCCAGATACGCAGTATTTT.

The chain joins TRBV7-9 to TRBJ2-7, with a weak D call TRBD2 (6 bases). The CDR3 totals 15 residues. CDR1 SEHNR and CDR2 FQNEAQ come from the germline V gene (reference sequence). V dropped 1 base and J dropped 0 bases, with 10 bases sitting between them. The CDR3 DNA sequence: TGTGCCAGCAGCTTAGGAACGGGAGTCTCCTACGAGCAGTACTTC. Translation gives CASSLGTGVSYEQYF.

The count of this clone is one. The rearrangement joins TRBV9 to TRBJ2-5; TRBD2 matches at 7 bases. Germline V lookup: CDR1 SGDLS, CDR2 YYNGEE. After removal of 4 bases from V and 2 bases from J, the junction contained 8 bases not matched to a gene. The CDR3 contains 15 residues. The CDR3 bases are TGTGCCAGCAGCCCTGCCAGCGGGGTACAAGAGACCCAGTACTTC. As protein: CASSPASGVQETQYF.

The chain uses TRBV2 and TRBJ2-1, with 9 bases that match TRBD2. This CDR3 comprises 17 residues. V was pared by 4 bases and J by 8 bases, with 15 bases of the junction left unmatched. CDR1 is SNHLY, CDR2 FYNNEI, per germline. The CDR3, as DNA: TGTGCCAGCAGTGGTCGTTTAACTAGCGGGTCGAGATATGAGCAGTTCTTC. Amino acids: CASSGRLTSGSRYEQFF.

CDR3 nucleotide sequence: TGTGCCAGCGAGGACAGGGACAAAGAGACCCAGTACTTC. Translation: CASEDRDKETQYF. The V and J genes are TRBV25-1 and TRBJ2-5; 8 nucleotides agree with TRBD1. V trimming: 8 bases; J trimming: 3 bases; junction bases outside the gene matches: 5. The germline gives CDR1 MGHDK, CDR2 SYGVNS. This CDR3 contains 13 residues.

J is TRBJ2-1 and V is TRBV11-2, with a possible D match to TRBD2 (5 bases). V was trimmed by 6 bases and J by 9 bases, leaving 9 bases between them. The germline V gene encodes CDR1 SGHAT and CDR2 FQNNGV. The CDR3 loop spans 11 amino acids. CDR3 in DNA: TGTGCCAGCAGGCAAGAGGGTGAGCAGTTCTTC. As protein: CASRQEGEQFF.

The V and J genes are TRBV27 and TRBJ2-6, with D unresolved. Germline CDR1 MNHEY, CDR2 SMNVEV (reference sequence). V was clipped by 3 bases and J by 2 bases, with 5 bases between them. CDR3 length: 14 residues. The CDR3 coding sequence is TGTGCCAGCAGTTTTACCCCTGGGGCCAACGTCCTGACTTTC. It is translated as CASSFTPGANVLTF.

The gene calls are TRBV28 and TRBJ2-5, with D possibly being TRBD2 (6 bases). Germline-derived CDR1 and CDR2 are MDHEN and SYDVKM. The V end lost 8 bases, the J end lost 1 base, and 8 bases lay between the germline ends. The CDR3 has 12 residues. CDR3 in amino acids: CASRDFQETQYF. In DNA form, the CDR3 reads TGTGCCAGCCGGGACTTCCAAGAGACCCAGTACTTC.

The chain uses TRBV9 and TRBJ2-3, with TRBD2 matching over 10 bases. Germline V CDR1 and CDR2: SGDLS, YYNGEE. The CDR3 totals 17 residues. After removal of 0 bases from V and 4 bases from J, the junction contained 8 bases not matched to a gene. The CDR3 DNA is TGTGCCAGCAGCGTAGTACCCTTTGGGACTAGCGCAGATACGCAGTATTTT. Translating gives CASSVVPFGTSADTQYF.

V gene TRBV28 combines with J gene TRBJ1-2; weak D call: TRBD1 (6 bases). Trimming removed 6 bases at V and 4 bases at J, with 12 bases between. CDR3 length equals 13 residues. CDR1 MDHEN and CDR2 SYDVKM come from the germline V gene. CDR3 sequence reads: CASSPQGTYGYTF. Here the CDR3 DNA reads TGTGCCAGCAGCCCCCAGGGGACCTATGGCTACACCTTC.

This clone was seen only once. This chain joins TRBV19 and TRBJ2-7; 8 bases align to TRBD2. The V segment lost 3 bases and the J segment 5 bases; nucleotides outside the gene matches: 9. The CDR3 extends over 15 amino acids. Germline values: CDR1 LNHDA, CDR2 SQIVND (reference sequence). The CDR3 DNA is TGTGCCAGTAGTATTACTAGCGGCAGGTACGACGAGCAGTACTTC. This gives the protein CASSITSGRYDEQYF.